This T cell receptor (beta chain) was identified in a study of spatial heterogeneity in lung cancer. Study-level points and caveats: The number of expanded tumor alpha and beta chains correlated with mutation number.

The time point: sample taken at primary tumor resection. Whole RNA, isolated from tumor, nontumor lung or frozen PBMC, was sequenced without prior sorting. Comments on this clonotype: Its target is unknown.

Germline V gives CDR1 MNHNY, CDR2 SVGAGI (reference sequence). J was trimmed by 8 bases and V by 5 bases; bases with no gene match: 3. This CDR3 region has 13 residues. TCRdb ran MiXCR on the 5' RACE reads and lists one entry per CDR3 protein. The sample contains around 18,000 distinct CDR3 sequences, approximately 6.5% of which appear only once. The rearrangement joins TRBV6-6 to TRBJ1-4; 9 positions match TRBD1. The sequencing used lung tumor tissue, collected at surgery. The TCR comes from a female donor with early-stage non-small cell lung cancer. CDR3 sequence: CASSRGTGEKLFF. CDR3 in DNA: TGTGCCAGCAGTCGCGGGACAGGGGAAAAACTGTTTTTT.